This TCR beta chain is drawn from a study of cytomegalovirus exposure and HLA in healthy donors. This PCR relied on a set of 60 Vbeta primers and 13 Jbeta primers. In the original analysis: Around 83 million unique TCR beta chains, 10 million to 14 million shared, were counted in a later analysis. This table comes from immunoSEQ multiplex PCR, and its TCRdb copy is limited to in-frame clones, with some not included. V, J and clone size reflect that table, while D and trimming were determined from the DNA. The sample includes under 200,000 clones, around 75% of them seen just once. On this clone: The target antigen is unknown.

Study-level findings and limits: Equally common other TCR beta chains were less clonally expanded than HLA-associated ones, a later analysis found. Within an earlier analysis, most TCR beta V segments proved productive either about 90% or about 30% of the time.

V dropped 0 bases and J dropped 5; count of bases not matched to a gene: 2. Per germline, CDR1 SGHTA and CDR2 FQGNSA. The CDR3 is 15 residues long. Sequencing was carried out using PBMCs. The origin of this receptor is a human donor in good health. The chain links TRBV7-2 to TRBJ2-3, with 10 bases lining up with TRBD2. The CDR3 DNA sequence: TGTGCCAGCAGCTTAGCTAGACTAGCGGGAGATACGCAGTATTTT. Its protein is CASSLARLAGDTQYF.